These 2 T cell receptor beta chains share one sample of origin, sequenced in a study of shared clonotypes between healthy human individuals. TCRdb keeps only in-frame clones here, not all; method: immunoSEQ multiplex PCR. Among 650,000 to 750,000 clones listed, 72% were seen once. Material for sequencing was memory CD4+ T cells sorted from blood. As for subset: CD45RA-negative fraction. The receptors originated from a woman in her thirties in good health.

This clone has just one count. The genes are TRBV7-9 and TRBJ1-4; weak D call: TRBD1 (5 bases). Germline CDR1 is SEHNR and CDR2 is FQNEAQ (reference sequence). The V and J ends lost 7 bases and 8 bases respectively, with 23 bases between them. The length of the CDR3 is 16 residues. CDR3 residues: CASTGTSGGGVEKLFF. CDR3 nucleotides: TGTGCCAGCACCGGCACTTCGGGGGGAGGCGTAGAAAAACTGTTTTTT.

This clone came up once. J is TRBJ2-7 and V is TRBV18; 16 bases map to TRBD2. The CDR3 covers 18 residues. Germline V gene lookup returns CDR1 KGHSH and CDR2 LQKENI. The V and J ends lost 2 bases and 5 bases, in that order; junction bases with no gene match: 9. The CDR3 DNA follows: TGTGCCAGCTCACCAAGACCGGGACTAGCGGGAGGGAGTAACGAGCAGTACTTC. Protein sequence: CASSPRPGLAGGSNEQYF.